This T cell receptor beta chain appears in the sequencing data of a study of identical twins. MiXCR was run by TCRdb on the 5' RACE reads, yielding one entry per CDR3 protein. The sample contains fewer than 250,000 distinct CDR3 sequences, 7.5% of which appear only once. Study results and caveats: An excess of low generation probability was shown by twin-shared out-of-frame alpha sequences. Fewer insertions characterized abundant cord blood beta clonotypes, whereas memory repertoires showed none.

In this sample, this clonotype turned up many times. What it binds is unknown. Germline values: CDR1 SGDLS, CDR2 YYNGEE. The length of the CDR3 is 15 residues. V was cut by 0 bases and J by 0 bases, with 10 bases left in between. Healthy Caucasians provided all donations. The same data also contributed to another study, on yellow fever vaccine responses in identical twins.

The sample taken for sequencing was CD8+ T cells sorted from blood. The receptor was isolated from a young woman in good health. The genes are TRBV9 and TRBJ2-7; the D is unclear. The CDR3 DNA is TGTGCCAGCAGCGTAGGTGACTTTGACTCCTACGAGCAGTACTTC. It is translated as CASSVGDFDSYEQYF.